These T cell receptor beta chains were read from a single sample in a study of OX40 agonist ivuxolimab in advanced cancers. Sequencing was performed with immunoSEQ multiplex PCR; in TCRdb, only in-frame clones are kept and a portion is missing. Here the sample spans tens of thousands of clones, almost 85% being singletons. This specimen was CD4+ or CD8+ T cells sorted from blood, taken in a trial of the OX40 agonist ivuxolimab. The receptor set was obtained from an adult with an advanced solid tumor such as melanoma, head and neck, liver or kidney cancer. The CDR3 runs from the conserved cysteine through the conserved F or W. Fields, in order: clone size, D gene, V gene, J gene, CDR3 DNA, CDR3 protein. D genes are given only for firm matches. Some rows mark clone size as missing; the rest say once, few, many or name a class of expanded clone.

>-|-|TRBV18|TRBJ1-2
TGTGCCAGCTCACCACAACCGGGATCTAACTATGGCTACACCTTC
CASSPQPGSNYGYTF
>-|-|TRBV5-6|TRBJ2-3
TGTGCCAGCAGAAAGGACTACACAGATACGCAGTATTTT
CASRKDYTDTQYF
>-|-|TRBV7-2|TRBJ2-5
TGTGCCAGCAGCTTAGCTTTTTCGAGGGAGACCCAGTACTTC
CASSLAFSRETQYF
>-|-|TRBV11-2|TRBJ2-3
TGTGCCAGCAGCCCGACGACTAGACCCACAGATACGCAGTATTTT
CASSPTTRPTDTQYF
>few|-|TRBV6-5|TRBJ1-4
TGTGCCAGCAGTTACTCGACGGTCGTCAATGAAAAACTGTTTTTT
CASSYSTVVNEKLFF
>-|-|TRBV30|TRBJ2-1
TGTGCCTGGAGTAAAAGGGCGGCGGACTACAATGAGCAGTTCTTC
CAWSKRAADYNEQFF
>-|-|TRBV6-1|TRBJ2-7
TGTGCCAGCAGCCTAACGAGAGTTCAGTTTCTCGAGCAGTACTTC
CASSLTRVQFLEQYF
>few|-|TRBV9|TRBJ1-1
TGTGCCAGCAGCGTAGGACAGACCTTGACCACTGAAGCTTTCTTT
CASSVGQTLTTEAFF
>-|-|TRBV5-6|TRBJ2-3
TGTGCCAGCAGCTTGGCCGGGTCAGATACGCAGTATTTT
CASSLAGSDTQYF
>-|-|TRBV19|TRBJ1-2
TGTGCCAGTAGTCCCAGATACACTAACTATGGCTACACCTTC
CASSPRYTNYGYTF
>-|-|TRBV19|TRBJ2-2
TGTGCCAGTAGGTCTAGCACCGGGGAGCTGTTTTTT
CASRSSTGELFF
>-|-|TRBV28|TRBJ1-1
TGTGCCAGCAGTCCCCCCCGCGGGGGCAATACTGAAGCTTTCTTT
CASSPPRGGNTEAFF
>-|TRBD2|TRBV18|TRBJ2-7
TGTGCCAGCTCACCGGGACTAGCGGGAGGTATCCACGAGCAGTACTTC
CASSPGLAGGIHEQYF
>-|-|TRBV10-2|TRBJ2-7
TGCGCCAGCAGCGAGAGTGCCACCGGGTCAACCGGGAACGAGCAGTACTTC
CASSESATGSTGNEQYF
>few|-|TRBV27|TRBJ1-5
TGTGCCAGCAGTGGGCGGGCTGCAAATCAGCCCCAGCATTTT
CASSGRAANQPQHF
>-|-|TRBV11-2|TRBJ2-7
TGTGCCAGCAGCCCTGTTTCCTACGAGCAGTACTTC
CASSPVSYEQYF
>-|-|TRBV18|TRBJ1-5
TGTGCCAGCTCACCTTGTTCACACCCGGGGGGGGATAGCAATCAGCCCCAGCATTTT
CASSPCSHPGGDSNQPQHF
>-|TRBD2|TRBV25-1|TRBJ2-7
TGTGCCAGCAGTGGACCCTCTAGCGGGAGGCAATACGAGCAGTACTTC
CASSGPSSGRQYEQYF
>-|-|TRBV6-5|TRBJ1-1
TGTGCCAGCAGTTTGCGGCAGTCGGCTAACACTGAAGCTTTCTTT
CASSLRQSANTEAFF
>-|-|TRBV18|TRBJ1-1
TGTGCCAGCTCACCACCGGGAGGGGTATTGAACACTGAAGCTTTCTTT
CASSPPGGVLNTEAFF
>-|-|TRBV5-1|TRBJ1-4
TGCGCCAGCAGCTCCAGCGGGGCAACTAATGAAAAACTGTTTTTT
CASSSSGATNEKLFF
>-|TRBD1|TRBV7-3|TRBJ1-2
TGTGCCAGCAGCTTAGCAGGGGGTAACTATGGCTACACCTTC
CASSLAGGNYGYTF
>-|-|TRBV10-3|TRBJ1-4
TGTGCCATCAGTGAGTCGGCGGGGGGTACTAGAACTAATGAAAAACTGTTTTTT
CAISESAGGTRTNEKLFF
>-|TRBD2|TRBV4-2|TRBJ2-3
TGTGCCAGCAGCCACGGCGCCCTAGCGGGAGGTTCTAGCACAGATACGCAGTATTTT
CASSHGALAGGSSTDTQYF
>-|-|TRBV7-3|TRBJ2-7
TGTGCCAGCAGCTTAAGGGCAGGGTTCGAGCAGTACTTC
CASSLRAGFEQYF
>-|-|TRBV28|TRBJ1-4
TGTGCCAGCAGACTTACAAAAATTGCAACTAATGAAAAACTGTTTTTT
CASRLTKIATNEKLFF
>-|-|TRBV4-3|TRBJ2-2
TGCGCCAGCAGCCAAGTTCGGGCGGGGACCGGGGAGCTGTTTTTT
CASSQVRAGTGELFF